The subject of this entry is one TCR beta chain. The antigen it binds to is not known. No base quality values were provided; no much bigger clone lies one nucleotide off. This entry comes from a study of T cells in Graves' hyperthyroidism and ophthalmopathy (dated by TCRdb to the late 2010s). Context from the whole study: Peripheral blood was collected at initial diagnosis, before any treatment. To identify TCR V-J signatures that set the groups apart, the researchers used a discovery cohort of 90 to 100 patients, made up of under 50 with Graves' ophthalmopathy and about 60 with stable Graves' hyperthyroidism. Prospective prediction of ophthalmopathy was tested in an independent validation cohort of under 20 hyperthyroidism patients and around 16 patients who later progressed to ophthalmopathy. The 100 discovery patients were randomly split 7:3 into training and test sets. In six Graves' hyperthyroidism patients, the study also compared T-cell repertoires from thyroid tissue with T-cell repertoires from blood. After sampling, hyperthyroidism patients received methimazole starting at 30 mg daily, and ophthalmopathy patients received high-dose intravenous methylprednisolone. The paper reports TCR Vbeta CDR3 sequencing of roughly 140 peripheral blood samples: under 45 ophthalmopathy, under 80 hyperthyroidism and 17 progressor patients.

The TCR beta CDR3 regions were amplified from RNA transcripts. For the first round of RT-PCR on the TCR CDR3, the HTBI primer set was used together with the Qiagen OneStep RT-PCR kit. The libraries were constructed in a second round of multiplex PCR and then size-selected and purified. The libraries were sequenced on an Illumina HiSeq2000 using paired-end 100 bp reads. The paper's data handling went like this. Raw data were processed with SOAPnuke, discarding reads with adapters, uncalled bases, mean Phred below 15, or no exact constant-primer or identifier match. COPE v1.2.5 was used to merge the high-quality paired reads, and each unique nucleotide sequence was defined as a clonotype. Clonotypes were aligned to IMGT TRBV, TRBD and TRBJ reference segments using MiTCR v1.1. Only V-J combinations with frequency above 0.0001, covering 99% to 99.2% of repertoires, were analysed. A TCS score was defined as the ratio between F50 (clonal expansion) and ExV (chaos), using BLOSUM62-based TCRdist between CDR3 peptides within each V-J. Welch's t-statistics and random forest reduced 500 to 650 V-J features to about 13, which were used in a naive Bayes classifier (R e1071). Thyroid-blood repertoire similarity was quantified with the Morisita-Horn index. In-frame beta chains were kept once TCRdb had trimmed the public reads at Q25 with fastp and called clones with MiXCR. Merged by CDR3 protein, the rows form single entries marked with the most common genes and DNA. The V and J calls reflect TCRdb's pipeline rather than the authors' work. This sample lists hundreds of thousands of distinct CDR3 sequences; about two fifths were detected once. About 9% of the sample rests with the top ten.

Beyond this particular receptor, the publication reports: In validation, the model predicted progression to ophthalmopathy a median of around six months before onset, with 70% to 71% sensitivity and more than 72% specificity. Most expanded thyroid clonotypes (frequency above 0.001) were also detected in blood, suggesting blood repertoires may reflect thyroid immune responses. A 13 V-J signature model separated ophthalmopathy from stable hyperthyroidism, with around 91% sensitivity and about 81% specificity in cross-validation and 80%/75% in testing. No statistical method was used to fix the sample size in advance, and group allocation was not hidden from the investigators.

Stable Graves' hyperthyroidism was defined as the absence of progression to ophthalmopathy over 18 months of follow-up. The hyperthyroidism patients were between 18 and 65 years old and newly diagnosed, with a disease duration of less than 2 months. Exclusion was applied to patients with uncontrolled infections, other autoimmune diseases, pregnancy or lactation. Diagnoses were based on clinical symptoms, serum thyroxine and TRAb, thyroid ultrasound and orbital computed tomography. Ficoll-Paque density gradient centrifugation was used to isolate PBMCs from around 9.1 ml of fresh peripheral blood. Total RNA was extracted with Trizol reagent, and quality was checked on an Agilent 2100 Bioanalyzer. The sequence derives from a young man with Graves' hyperthyroidism. The specimen sequenced was blood.

The base sequence is TGCAGCGTTGTACGCATGAATGAGCAGTTCTTC. It translates as CSVVRMNEQFF. Rearrangement joined TRBV29-1 to TRBJ2-7; the D gene cannot be resolved reliably. The DNA end lines up better with TRBJ2-1; the J call may be wrong. Based on the germline V gene, the CDR1 and CDR2 sequences are SQVTM and ANQGSEA. The CDR3 runs 11 residues from the cysteine to the phenylalanine. The CDR3 DNA has 33 bases and is translated from base 1.